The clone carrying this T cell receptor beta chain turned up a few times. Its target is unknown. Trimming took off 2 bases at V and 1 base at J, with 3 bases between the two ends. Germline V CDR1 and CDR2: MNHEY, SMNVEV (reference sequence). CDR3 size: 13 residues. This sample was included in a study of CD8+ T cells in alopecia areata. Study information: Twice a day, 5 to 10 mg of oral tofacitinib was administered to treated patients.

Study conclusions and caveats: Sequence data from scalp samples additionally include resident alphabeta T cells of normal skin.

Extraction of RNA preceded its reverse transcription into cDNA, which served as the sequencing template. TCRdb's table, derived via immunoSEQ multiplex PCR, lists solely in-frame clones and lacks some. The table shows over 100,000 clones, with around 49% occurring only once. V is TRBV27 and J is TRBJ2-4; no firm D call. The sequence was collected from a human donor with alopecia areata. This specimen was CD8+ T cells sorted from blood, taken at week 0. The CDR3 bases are TGTGCCAGCAGTTTAGCCGCCAAAAACATTCAGTACTTC. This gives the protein CASSLAAKNIQYF.